This T cell receptor (beta chain) emerged from a study of cytomegalovirus exposure and HLA in healthy donors. Study observations and caveats: Indistinguishable V segments such as TRBV6-2 and TRBV6-3 were excluded.

Points on this clone: Its antigen remains unknown.

The PCR made use of 60 Vbeta and 13 Jbeta primers. TCRdb's table, derived via immunoSEQ multiplex PCR, lists solely in-frame clones and lacks some. The table has roughly 150,000 clones, around 66% seen once. This CDR3 has 15 amino acids. Germline lookup yields CDR1 SGHTS and CDR2 YDEGEE. The receptor was derived from a woman aged 25-40 years in good health and CMV-seropositive. The specimen sequenced was PBMCs. This chain uses TRBV5-8 with TRBJ2-5, with D possibly being TRBD2 (6 bases). The better agreement between TRBJ2-7 and the DNA end casts doubt on the J call. The CDR3 coding sequence is TGTGCCAGCAGCTTGGGGTGGGGGGACTCCTACGAGCAGTACTTC. Residues: CASSLGWGDSYEQYF.